The sequence of this TCR beta chain was determined in a study of T cell responses to AZD1222 COVID-19 vaccine. Study results and limitations: Nearly half of spike-specific TCRs reportedly target unmutated variant regions. The sample set comprised mostly white British donors with more females, and clonal diversity was possibly underestimated.

Here immunoSEQ multiplex PCR was the method, and the copy in TCRdb shows in-frame clones only, minus some. Of 120,000 to 150,000 clones listed, 85% to 95% were seen once; the top ten hold over 0.9%. The germline gives CDR1 GTSNPN, CDR2 SVGIG (reference sequence). CDR3 size: 11 residues. V lost 5 bases to trimming and J lost 4 bases, with 9 bases between them. Details on this clone: Its antigen is as yet unknown.

The receptor comes from an adult in good health. The source material was peripheral blood, sampled on day 0 of MenACWY control vaccination. The chain has TRBV30 and TRBJ2-7, with D tentatively TRBD1 (5 bases). The CDR3 spells CAWQQAYEQYF. In DNA form, the CDR3 reads TGTGCCTGGCAACAGGCGTACGAGCAGTACTTC.